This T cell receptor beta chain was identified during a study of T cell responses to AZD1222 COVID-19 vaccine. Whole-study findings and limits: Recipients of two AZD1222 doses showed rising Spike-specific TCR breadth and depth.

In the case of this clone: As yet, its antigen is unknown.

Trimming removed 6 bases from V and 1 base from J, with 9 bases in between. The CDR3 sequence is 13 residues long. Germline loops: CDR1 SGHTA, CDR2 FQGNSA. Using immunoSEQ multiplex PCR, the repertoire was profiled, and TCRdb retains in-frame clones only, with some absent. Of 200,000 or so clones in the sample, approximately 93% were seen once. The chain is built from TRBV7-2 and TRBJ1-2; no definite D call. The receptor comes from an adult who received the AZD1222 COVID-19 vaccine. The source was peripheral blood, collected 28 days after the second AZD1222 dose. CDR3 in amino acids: CASRPQFNYGYTF. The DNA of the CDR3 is TGTGCCAGCAGACCACAGTTTAACTATGGCTACACCTTC.